This is a list of T cell receptor beta chains from one sample in a study of blood T cell repertoires in COVID-19. The protocol was immunoSEQ multiplex PCR, while the TCRdb copy is restricted to in-frame clones and leaves out a portion. The profile shows roughly 180,000 clones, 65% to 85% of them singletons. The specimen was peripheral blood. These receptors originate from a woman under 40 with acute or convalescent COVID-19. CDR3s include the opening cysteine and the closing phenylalanine or tryptophan. D genes are given only for firm matches. Clone size, where shown, is once, few, many, or a class for clones that have expanded.

CASSQGVNTEAFF TGCGCCAGCAGCCAAGGAGTGAACACTGAAGCTTTCTTT TRBJ1-1 NA NA TRBV4-3
CASTRTGGTYEQYF TGTGCCAGCACCAGGACAGGGGGCACTTACGAGCAGTACTTC TRBJ2-7 TRBD1 NA TRBV7-8
CASSSRGSGRAASYNEQFF TGTGCCAGCAGCTCCCGAGGTAGCGGGAGGGCCGCTTCCTACAATGAGCAGTTCTTC TRBJ2-1 TRBD2 NA TRBV7-2
CASSPGDRVYYGYTF TGTGCCAGCAGCCCAGGGGACAGGGTTTACTATGGCTACACCTTC TRBJ1-2 TRBD1 NA TRBV5-4
CASSFAYRDSPLHF TGTGCCAGCAGTTTTGCTTACAGGGATTCACCCCTCCACTTT TRBJ1-6 NA NA TRBV27
CASVRGLGDTQYF TGTGCCAGCGTCAGAGGGTTGGGAGATACGCAGTATTTT TRBJ2-3 NA NA TRBV6-5
CASSVYRAQPQHF TGTGCCAGCAGTGTGTACAGGGCGCAGCCCCAGCATTTT TRBJ1-5 NA NA TRBV2
CASTPGNTDTQYF TGTGCCAGTACCCCCGGTAACACAGATACGCAGTATTTT TRBJ2-3 NA NA TRBV19
CASSSPSRQGYGYTF TGTGCCAGCAGCTCCCCTAGCAGACAGGGTTATGGCTACACCTTC TRBJ1-2 TRBD1 NA TRBV11-2
CASSFIPGQQSEQYF TGCGCCAGCAGCTTTATACCGGGACAGCAATCCGAGCAGTACTTC TRBJ2-7 TRBD1 NA TRBV5-1
CASSQDLAEYGYTF TGCGCCAGCAGCCAAGATTTGGCTGAATATGGCTACACCTTC TRBJ1-2 NA NA TRBV4-3
CASSPRDRGREQYF TGTGCCAGCAGCCCCCGGGACAGGGGGCGCGAGCAGTACTTC TRBJ2-7 TRBD1 NA TRBV11-1
CSVSGRPNEQFF TGCAGCGTTAGCGGGAGACCCAATGAGCAGTTCTTC TRBJ2-1 TRBD2 NA TRBV29-1
CAWSGGTPGETQYF TGTGCCTGGAGTGGCGGCACTCCGGGGGAGACCCAGTACTTC TRBJ2-5 NA NA TRBV30
CASSSKGQGGSIGELFF TGTGCCAGCAGCTCTAAAGGGCAGGGAGGTTCGATCGGGGAGCTGTTTTTT TRBJ2-2 NA NA TRBV7-2
CASSSTGQASPLHF TGTGCCAGCAGCTCCACCGGACAGGCATCACCCCTCCACTTT TRBJ1-6 TRBD1 NA TRBV11-3
CASRVQGAYGYTF TGTGCCAGCAGAGTACAGGGGGCCTATGGCTACACCTTC TRBJ1-2 TRBD1 NA TRBV6-5
CASRLPQGIGTAFF TGTGCCAGCAGGCTTCCGCAGGGGATTGGTACGGCTTTCTTT TRBJ1-1 NA NA TRBV28
CASTLAGGRSEQFF TGTGCCAGTACTTTAGCGGGAGGGCGGAGTGAGCAGTTCTTC TRBJ2-1 TRBD2 NA TRBV19
CAWSADRLYGYTF TGTGCCTGGAGTGCCGACAGGCTCTATGGCTACACCTTC TRBJ1-2 NA NA TRBV30
CASTPGLIPAF TGTGCCAGCACTCCGGGACTCATCCCTGCCTTC TRBJ1-2 NA once TRBV6-5
CASSPSLNQPQHF TGTGCCAGCTCACCATCCCTTAATCAGCCCCAGCATTTT TRBJ1-5 NA once TRBV18
CASSLMGQNYGYTF TGTGCCAGCAGTTTGATGGGGCAGAACTATGGCTACACCTTC TRBJ1-2 NA NA TRBV27
CASSLGGGGGGETQYF TGTGCCAGCAGCTTGGGAGGAGGGGGCGGAGGGGAGACCCAGTACTTC TRBJ2-5 NA NA TRBV5-6
CATQRGGNTGELFF TGTGCCACCCAGAGGGGGGGGAACACCGGGGAGCTGTTTTTT TRBJ2-2 NA NA TRBV19
CASSRLSGIKLFF TGTGCCAGCAGTCGCCTCTCAGGAATAAAACTGTTTTTT TRBJ1-4 NA NA TRBV6-2/TRBV6-3
CASSLGRVEQYF TGTGCCAGCAGCTTAGGTCGGGTCGAGCAGTACTTC TRBJ2-7 NA few TRBV11-2
CATSDLGGNNQPQHF TGTGCCACCAGTGATTTAGGAGGGAACAATCAGCCCCAGCATTTT TRBJ1-5 NA NA TRBV24-1
CASLTPGNIQYF TGTGCCAGTCTAACGCCGGGAAACATTCAGTACTTC TRBJ2-4 NA NA TRBV2
CASSFLETQYF TGTGCCAGCAGTTTCCTAGAGACCCAGTACTTC TRBJ2-5 NA once TRBV28
CAAPGQSSGNTIYF TGTGCTGCACCGGGACAGAGCTCTGGAAACACCATATATTTT TRBJ1-3 TRBD1 NA TRBV30
CASSLVGGDVYEQYF TGCGCCAGCAGCTTGGTGGGCGGGGATGTGTACGAGCAGTACTTC TRBJ2-7 NA NA TRBV5-1
CASRGRAEYDFF TGTGCCAGCAGGGGCAGGGCAGAATATGATTTCTTT TRBJ1-1 NA NA TRBV6-5